Listed below are T cell receptor beta chains from one sample, sequenced in a study of T cells after yellow fever vaccination. TCRdb recomputed calls from the 5' RACE reads with MiXCR, one row per CDR3 protein. In the table there are under 200,000 distinct CDR3 sequences, around 7.3% of which are singletons. This material consisted of CD4+ T cells sorted from PBMCs, taken 4 to 6 days after the first yellow fever vaccination. Source of these receptors: a man aged 18 to 35 who received the YFV17D yellow fever vaccine. CDR3s include the opening cysteine and the closing phenylalanine or tryptophan. D genes are given only for firm matches. Clone size appears in some rows only: once, few, many, or a class for an expanded clone.

V: TRBV2; length: 15; size: few; D: TRBD1; J: TRBJ2-1; CDR3: CASSQQGAPTREQFF; DNA: TGTGCCAGCAGTCAACAGGGGGCGCCGACTCGCGAGCAGTTCTTC
V: TRBV4-1; length: 14; size: many; D: TRBD1; J: TRBJ2-1; CDR3: CASTDRARLNEQFF; DNA: TGCGCCAGCACTGACAGGGCGCGCCTCAATGAGCAGTTCTTC
V: TRBV6-6; length: 12; size: -; D: -; J: TRBJ2-2; CDR3: CASSVNPGELFF; DNA: TGTGCCAGCAGTGTTAACCCGGGGGAGCTGTTTTTT
V: TRBV11-3; length: 14; size: -; D: -; J: TRBJ2-1; CDR3: CASSLELGAGEQFF; DNA: TGTGCCAGCAGCTTAGAATTGGGGGCAGGTGAGCAGTTCTTC
V: TRBV6-2/TRBV6-3; length: 18; size: -; D: TRBD2; J: TRBJ2-1; CDR3: CASSYSRGLAGGRPEQFF; DNA: TGTGCCAGCAGTTACTCGAGGGGACTAGCGGGGGGTCGTCCAGAGCAGTTCTTC
V: TRBV10-1; length: 14; size: -; D: TRBD1; J: TRBJ1-5; CDR3: CATTGGTSNQPQHF; DNA: TGCGCCACAACAGGGGGGACGAGCAATCAGCCCCAGCATTTT
V: TRBV4-2; length: 14; size: many; D: TRBD1; J: TRBJ2-7; CDR3: CASSQATGTYEQYF; DNA: TGTGCCAGCAGCCAAGCGACAGGGACCTACGAGCAGTACTTC
V: TRBV5-8; length: 15; size: -; D: TRBD2; J: TRBJ2-1; CDR3: CASSLRSTGGNEQFF; DNA: TGTGCCAGCAGCTTGAGATCAACCGGGGGGAATGAGCAGTTCTTC
V: TRBV12-3/TRBV12-4; length: 16; size: -; D: -; J: TRBJ1-2; CDR3: CASRRSGLRIKYGYTF; DNA: TGTGCCAGCCGACGTTCGGGCCTACGGATCAAGTATGGCTACACCTTC
V: TRBV29-1; length: 14; size: -; D: TRBD1; J: TRBJ1-6; CDR3: CSARQGYHNSPLHF; DNA: TGCAGCGCCCGACAGGGTTACCATAATTCACCCCTCCACTTT
V: TRBV6-2/TRBV6-3; length: 12; size: -; D: -; J: TRBJ2-1; CDR3: CASTLPQNEQFF; DNA: TGTGCCAGCACCCTCCCCCAAAATGAGCAGTTCTTC
V: TRBV4-2; length: 17; size: -; D: TRBD2; J: TRBJ2-2; CDR3: CASSQGEAGGGTGELFF; DNA: TGTGCCAGCAGCCAGGGAGAAGCGGGGGGTGGAACCGGGGAGCTGTTTTTT
V: TRBV12-3/TRBV12-4; length: 16; size: few; D: -; J: TRBJ1-3; CDR3: CASSLRGAGSGNTIYF; DNA: TGTGCCAGCAGTTTAAGAGGGGCCGGCTCTGGAAACACCATATATTTT
V: TRBV10-3; length: 13; size: many; D: -; J: TRBJ2-5; CDR3: CAIRGASQETQYF; DNA: TGTGCCATCAGGGGGGCCTCGCAAGAGACCCAGTACTTC
V: TRBV19; length: 15; size: few; D: -; J: TRBJ1-2; CDR3: CASSIDHGTAIGYTF; DNA: TGTGCCAGTAGTATAGATCATGGCACTGCCATTGGCTACACCTTC
V: TRBV30; length: 13; size: many; D: -; J: TRBJ2-2; CDR3: CAWSVSLAGELFF; DNA: TGTGCCTGGAGTGTATCCCTAGCCGGGGAGCTGTTTTTT
V: TRBV6-5; length: 13; size: many; D: -; J: TRBJ2-1; CDR3: CASRYVGGNEQFF; DNA: TGTGCCAGCAGATATGTTGGAGGCAATGAGCAGTTCTTC
V: TRBV20-1; length: 15; size: few; D: -; J: TRBJ2-1; CDR3: CSATRPGPIRNEQFF; DNA: TGCAGTGCTACTCGCCCGGGACCCATAAGGAATGAGCAGTTCTTC
V: TRBV5-1; length: 16; size: -; D: TRBD1; J: TRBJ1-2; CDR3: CASSVPGTGIMNGYTF; DNA: TGCGCCAGCAGCGTGCCCGGGACAGGGATAATGAATGGCTACACCTTC
V: TRBV20-1; length: 13; size: many; D: -; J: TRBJ2-5; CDR3: CSARLGSTETQYF; DNA: TGCAGTGCTAGGTTGGGTAGTACAGAGACCCAGTACTTC
V: TRBV24-1; length: 13; size: -; D: -; J: TRBJ2-1; CDR3: CATSDQSYNEQFF; DNA: TGTGCCACCAGTGATCAGAGCTACAATGAGCAGTTCTTC
V: TRBV25-1; length: 16; size: many; D: -; J: TRBJ1-3; CDR3: CASSEEGPMAGNTIYF; DNA: TGTGCCAGCAGTGAGGAGGGGCCGATGGCTGGAAACACCATATATTTT
V: TRBV7-2; length: 14; size: many; D: TRBD1; J: TRBJ2-1; CDR3: CASSLGQGRGEQFF; DNA: TGTGCCAGCAGCTTGGGACAGGGGCGAGGTGAGCAGTTCTTC